Sequencing of this TCR beta chain was carried out in a study of blood T cell repertoires in COVID-19. At the level of the study: T cells, B-cell-depleted T cells, or PBMCs supplied cDNA or gDNA.

Cohort assignment relied on participant-reported clinical history. During the 2 weeks before they entered the study, exposed participants had met someone with a PCR-confirmed or clinician-diagnosed COVID-19 case. The germline V gene encodes CDR1 SGHTA and CDR2 FQGNSA. V shed 1 base and J 8 bases; nucleotides not matched to a gene: 12. The CDR3 is made up of 16 amino acids. Assay: immunoSEQ multiplex PCR; the TCRdb copy retains only in-frame clones and omits some. This table has some 400,000 clones, just over 90% appearing once. This TCR came from a woman between 40 and 55 years old who had been exposed to COVID-19. This chain links TRBV7-2 with TRBJ1-2; 8 positions match TRBD1. The material sequenced was PBMCs or T cells enriched from blood (not recorded which). CDR3 amino acids: CASSLEVGTGGSGYTF. The DNA of the CDR3 is TGTGCCAGCAGCTTAGAGGTCGGGACAGGAGGTTCGGGCTACACCTTC.